Shown below are 16 T cell receptor beta chains from a single sample sequenced in a study of blood T cells in healthy people across ages. Primers used in a second PCR of roughly 6 to 11 cycles were a sample-barcoded 5' primer and a J-beta primer mix. TCRdb itself ran the 5' RACE reads through MiXCR, one entry per CDR3 protein. The sample has around 500,000 distinct CDR3 sequences, roughly 48% seen once. Input material: blood. All receptors derive from a man at least 80 years old in good health.

This clonotype has ten or more counts. The V gene is TRBV28, the J gene TRBJ1-2; D is possibly TRBD1 (6 bases). The V end was cut by 6 bases, the J end by 3 bases, with 14 bases between. The CDR3 sequence is 14 residues long. The germline CDR1 and CDR2 sequences are MDHEN and SYDVKM. This CDR3 reads CASRGASRDYGYTF. CDR3 DNA sequence: TGTGCCAGCAGGGGGGCCTCGAGGGACTATGGCTACACCTTC.

This clonotype was observed a handful of times. The chain has TRBV7-9 and TRBJ2-3; no reliable D call. V was trimmed by 5 bases and J by 5 bases, leaving 5 bases between them. CDR1 is SEHNR and CDR2 is FQNEAQ in the germline V gene (reference sequence). This CDR3 is built from 11 residues. The CDR3 spells CASSPIDTQYF. As DNA, the CDR3 is TGTGCCAGCAGCCCGATAGATACGCAGTATTTT.

The rearrangement joins TRBV29-1 to TRBJ2-7, with 7 bases lining up with TRBD1. Trimming took 6 bases from V and 2 from J; bases not matched to a gene: 7. This CDR3 spans 13 amino acids. Per the germline V gene, CDR1 is SQVTM and CDR2 is ANQGSEA. CDR3 sequence reads: CSVARDSPYEQYF. CDR3 DNA sequence: TGCAGCGTCGCCCGGGACAGCCCCTACGAGCAGTACTTC.

The rearrangement uses TRBV3-1 and TRBJ1-2; D is ambiguous. The V gene's germline CDR1 is LGHDT and CDR2 YNNKEL (reference sequence). CDR3 size: 13 residues. With 0 bases removed from V and 8 bases from J, the gap between germline ends came to 10 bases. CDR3: CASSQEAVGGYTF. DNA of the CDR3: TGTGCCAGCAGCCAAGAAGCCGTAGGGGGCTACACCTTC. The full variable domain, rest sourced from reference TRBV3-1 and TRBJ1-2, is DTAVSQTPKYLVTQMGNDKSIKCEQNLGHDTMYWYKQDSKKFLKIMFSYNNKELIINETVPNRFSPKSPDKAHLNLHINSLELGDSAVYFCASSQEAVGGYTFGSGTRLTVV.

The V call is TRBV7-3, the J call TRBJ2-1; D call uncertain. Germline-derived CDR1 and CDR2 are SGHTA and FQGTGA. Trimming took off 2 bases at V and 9 bases at J, with 11 bases between the two ends. The CDR3 consists of 13 residues. The CDR3 nucleotides read TGTGCCAGCAGCTTAGGGCCGGTTGCTGAGCAGTTCTTC. It yields the protein CASSLGPVAEQFF.

The sample holds one count of this clonotype. The CDR3: CASSLGHLETQYF. CDR3 nucleotide sequence: TGTGCCAGCAGCTTAGGACATTTAGAGACCCAGTACTTC. This chain connects TRBV7-2 to TRBJ2-5; D not resolved. Germline values: CDR1 SGHTA, CDR2 FQGNSA. The CDR3 loop spans 13 amino acids. Trimming took 1 base from V and 4 from J, leaving 7 bases between them.

The rearrangement links TRBV4-3 to TRBJ2-7, with no clear D. The DNA end favors TRBJ2-5, so the J call may be wrong. CDR3 length: 13 amino acids. The V gene's germline CDR1 is LGHNA and CDR2 YSLEER. The CDR3 DNA is TGCGCCAGCAGCCAAGTTCTAGAGAAGACCCAGTACTTC. Amino acid sequence: CASSQVLEKTQYF.

This clonotype was recorded a few times. V and J are TRBV7-9 and TRBJ2-7, with a weak D call TRBD1 (5 bases). CDR3 length: 15 residues. V was pared by 2 bases and J by 1 base, with 12 bases between. Germline CDR1 is SEHNR and CDR2 is FQNEAQ (reference sequence). The CDR3 protein is CASSLSATASYEQYF. CDR3 bases: TGTGCCAGCAGCTTATCCGCGACAGCTTCCTACGAGCAGTACTTC. Drawing the rest from reference TRBV7-9 and TRBJ2-7, the complete variable domain is DTGVSQNPRHKITKRGQNVTFRCDPISEHNRLYWYRQTLGQGPEFLTYFQNEAQLEKSRLLSDRFSAERPKGSFSTLEIQRTEQGDSAMYLCASSLSATASYEQYFGPGTRLTVT.

Only a few counts were recorded for this clonotype. The CDR3 nucleotides are TGCGCCAGCAGCTTGGCTAGCGAGCCCTACGAGCAGTACTTC. Encoded protein: CASSLASEPYEQYF. The V and J genes are TRBV5-1 and TRBJ2-7, with TRBD2 as a possible D gene (6 bases). The V and J ends lost 0 bases and 2 bases respectively, with 9 bases between them. This CDR3 contains 14 residues. Germline CDR1 SGHRS, CDR2 YFSETQ. The whole variable domain, filled in from reference TRBV5-1 and TRBJ2-7, reads KAGVTQTPRYLIKTRGQQVTLSCSPISGHRSVSWYQQTPGQGLQFLFEYFSETQRNKGNFPGRFSGRQFSNSRSEMNVSTLELGDSALYLCASSLASEPYEQYFGPGTRLTVT.

This sequence joins TRBV7-3 and TRBJ2-7; D possibly uses TRBD1 or TRBD2 (5 bases each). V lost 0 bases and J lost 4, with 13 bases in between. The germline CDR1 and CDR2 sequences are SGHTA and FQGTGA. There are 15 residues in the CDR3. The CDR3 DNA sequence: TGTGCCAGCAGCTTAACCCCAGGGAGCTTGTACGAGCAGTACTTC. Its protein is CASSLTPGSLYEQYF.

The gene calls are TRBV15 and TRBJ2-7; D remains ambiguous. The germline gives CDR1 LNHNV, CDR2 YYDKDF (reference sequence). Trimming removed 5 bases from V and 7 bases from J, with 12 bases in between. The length of the CDR3 is 12 residues. The CDR3 region has the DNA TGTGCCACCAGCCTCCGAGACGGGGAGCAGTACTTC. Its protein product is CATSLRDGEQYF.

The chain uses TRBV15 and TRBJ2-5; 10 bases align to TRBD1. The J call may be in error: the DNA end matches TRBJ2-7 better. Germline lookup yields CDR1 LNHNV and CDR2 YYDKDF (reference sequence). The CDR3 covers 14 residues. This chain's CDR3 is CATSRGQGANEQYF. The CDR3 nucleotides read TGTGCCACCAGCAGAGGACAGGGGGCGAACGAGCAGTACTTC.

The chain has TRBV14 and TRBJ1-2, with D uncertain. CDR3 length equals 14 residues. V was shortened by 1 base and J by 4 bases, with 10 bases between the two germline ends. Per the germline V gene, CDR1 is SGHDN and CDR2 is FVKESK. The CDR3 protein is CASSQASGSYGYTF. The CDR3 coding sequence is TGTGCCAGCAGCCAAGCTTCGGGGTCCTATGGCTACACCTTC.

The chain joins TRBV7-3 to TRBJ2-1; D may match TRBD1 or TRBD2 (5 bases each). V shed 5 bases and J shed 4 bases, with 24 bases lying between them. This CDR3 has 18 amino acids. Germline loops: CDR1 SGHTA, CDR2 FQGTGA. The CDR3, as DNA: TGTGCCAGCAGCGCACAGGTCGGGGCGGGCCTCCCATACAATGAGCAGTTCTTC. Translating it yields CASSAQVGAGLPYNEQFF.

This clonotype showed up just a few times. This chain uses TRBV7-2 with TRBJ2-3; 7 bases are a match to TRBD1. Trimming cost V 8 bases and J 2 bases; bases outside gene matches: 7. In germline, CDR1 is SGHTA, CDR2 FQGNSA. This CDR3 region has 14 residues. The CDR3 nucleotides are TGTGCCAGCCGCACAGGGGTGGTCACAGATACGCAGTATTTT. This sequence encodes CASRTGVVTDTQYF.

In this sample, this clonotype turned up a few times. CDR3 residues: CASSSSPGNTEAFF. DNA for the CDR3: TGTGCCAGCAGTTCCTCCCCAGGGAACACTGAAGCTTTCTTT. The rearrangement uses TRBV6-5 and TRBJ1-1; no reliable D call. Per germline, CDR1 MNHEY and CDR2 SVGAGI. Trimming removed 4 bases at V and 1 base at J, with 10 bases between. This CDR3 contains 14 residues.